The TCR beta chain under discussion was sequenced for a study of cytomegalovirus exposure and HLA in healthy donors. This PCR relied on a set of 60 Vbeta primers and 13 Jbeta primers. The data were produced by immunoSEQ multiplex PCR, yet TCRdb's version contains in-frame clones alone and is incomplete. The data show about 130,000 clones, 75% to 85% seen once. Study findings and constraints: The only immune exposure information that was available was CMV serostatus. TCR beta chains numbering some 160 were designated cytomegalovirus-associated.

This clone was seen only a few times. Its antigen remains unknown. What was sequenced was PBMCs. The origin of this receptor is a man in his forties in good health and CMV-seronegative.

The CDR3 sequence: CASTITRPKGEEAFF. The CDR3 DNA is TGTGCCAGCACCATAACTCGACCGAAGGGGGAAGAAGCTTTCTTT. V and J are TRBV2 and TRBJ1-1, with TRBD1 as a possible D gene (6 bases). This CDR3 spans 15 amino acids. The germline V and J ends were trimmed by 7 bases and 8 bases, with 23 bases remaining between them. Germline V gene lookup returns CDR1 SNHLY and CDR2 FYNNEI.